A selection of T cell receptor beta chains follows, all from one sample in a study of blood T cell repertoires in COVID-19. TCRdb's copy holds only in-frame clones and misses some; the assay was immunoSEQ multiplex PCR. The sample consists of 80,000 to 95,000 clones, over 75% of them appearing once. The sample taken for sequencing was peripheral blood. These receptors all come from a woman in her seventies with acute or convalescent COVID-19. The CDR3 runs from the conserved cysteine through the conserved F or W. A D gene is named only where the DNA matches it firmly. For some rows the clone size is stated as once, few or many, or as a class when expanded; others skip it.

d_call	j_call	v_call	clone_size	cdr3_aa	cdr3_nt
TRBD1	TRBJ2-3	TRBV4-1	.	CASSQDRTGGTDTQYF	TGCGCCAGCAGCCAGGATAGGACAGGGGGTACAGATACGCAGTATTTT
.	TRBJ2-2	TRBV5-1	.	CASSLTGVGTGELFF	TGCGCCAGCAGCTTGACGGGGGTTGGCACCGGGGAGCTGTTTTTT
.	TRBJ1-5	TRBV25-1	.	CASSQNFPGVNQPQHF	TGTGCCAGCAGTCAAAACTTCCCGGGGGTCAATCAGCCCCAGCATTTT
.	TRBJ2-2	TRBV19	.	CASSPGHLTGELFF	TGTGCCAGTAGCCCGGGACACCTCACCGGGGAGCTGTTTTTT
TRBD2	TRBJ2-1	TRBV5-1	.	CASSPDGTSGGYEQFF	TGCGCCAGCAGCCCCGACGGGACTAGCGGGGGCTATGAGCAGTTCTTC
TRBD1	TRBJ1-4	TRBV5-1	.	CASSVGPSTGTVNEKLFF	TGCGCCAGCAGCGTGGGGCCCTCGACCGGGACAGTTAATGAAAAACTGTTTTTT
.	TRBJ1-2	TRBV11-2	.	CASSHDLAGVYGGYTF	TGTGCCAGCAGCCACGACCTGGCGGGAGTTTACGGTGGCTACACCTTC
TRBD1	TRBJ1-2	TRBV7-8	.	CASSYQGAGDYGYTF	TGTGCCAGCAGCTACCAGGGGGCTGGGGACTATGGCTACACCTTC
.	TRBJ2-2	TRBV10-2	.	CATPGLANTGELFF	TGCGCCACCCCGGGACTGGCGAACACCGGGGAGCTGTTTTTT
.	TRBJ2-3	TRBV28	.	CASSFLSGTDTQYF	TGTGCCAGCAGTTTCCTTAGCGGCACAGATACGCAGTATTTT
.	TRBJ1-2	TRBV9	few	CASSVDLGVDGYTF	TGTGCCAGCAGCGTAGATTTGGGAGTCGATGGCTACACCTTC
TRBD1	TRBJ2-1	TRBV7-9	large	CASSGQGSYNEQFF	TGTGCCAGCAGCGGACAGGGGTCCTACAATGAGCAGTTCTTC
.	TRBJ2-3	TRBV12-3/TRBV12-4	once	CASSLASVDTQYF	TGTGCCAGCAGTTTGGCTAGCGTAGATACGCAGTATTTT
TRBD2	TRBJ2-3	TRBV5-5	.	CASSSLAASTDTQYF	TGTGCCAGCAGTTCACTAGCGGCTAGCACAGATACGCAGTATTTT
.	TRBJ2-1	TRBV7-2	.	CASSFLDSSYNEQFF	TGTGCCAGCAGCTTCTTGGACAGCTCCTACAATGAGCAGTTCTTC
TRBD1	TRBJ2-1	TRBV28	.	CASSWLGQGSGNEQFF	TGTGCCAGCAGTTGGCTGGGACAGGGGAGCGGCAATGAGCAGTTCTTC
TRBD1	TRBJ1-4	TRBV6-5	.	CASSLRGYGEKLFF	TGTGCCAGCAGTCTCAGGGGGTATGGGGAAAAACTGTTTTTT
.	TRBJ1-3	TRBV19	.	CASKVSQGTGNTIYF	TGTGCCAGTAAGGTTTCACAGGGCACTGGAAACACCATATATTTT
.	TRBJ2-1	TRBV18	.	CASSLRTNEQFF	TGTGCCAGCTCACTAAGGACAAATGAGCAGTTCTTC
.	TRBJ2-5	TRBV10-3	.	CAISEGDKRQETQYF	TGTGCCATCAGTGAAGGGGACAAGCGTCAAGAGACCCAGTACTTC
TRBD1	TRBJ2-5	TRBV7-8	.	CASRRAGGAGTQYF	TGTGCCAGCAGGAGGGCAGGGGGCGCAGGGACCCAGTACTTC
TRBD2	TRBJ2-2	TRBV5-1	.	CASSLGSGGNTGELFF	TGCGCCAGCAGCTTGGGTAGCGGGGGGAACACCGGGGAGCTGTTTTTT
TRBD1	TRBJ2-2	TRBV24-1	.	CATSDGTGNTGELFF	TGTGCCACCAGTGACGGGACAGGGAACACCGGGGAGCTGTTTTTT
TRBD2	TRBJ2-1	TRBV7-9	.	CASSLGGTSGILYNEQFF	TGTGCCAGCAGCTTAGGGGGGACTAGCGGTATACTATACAATGAGCAGTTCTTC
TRBD1	TRBJ1-2	TRBV30	.	CAGQGINYGYTF	TGTGCGGGACAGGGGATTAACTATGGCTACACCTTC
TRBD1	TRBJ1-3	TRBV28	.	CASSLRQGAVGNTIYF	TGTGCCAGCAGTCTTCGGCAGGGGGCCGTGGGAAACACCATATATTTT
.	TRBJ2-2	TRBV21-1	.	CASSFCRNTGELFF	TGTGCCAGCAGCTTCTGTCGGAACACCGGGGAGCTGTTTTTT
TRBD1	TRBJ1-1	TRBV5-1	.	CASGSGQGNTEAFF	TGCGCCAGCGGTTCGGGACAGGGGAACACTGAAGCTTTCTTT
.	TRBJ2-1	TRBV4-3	.	CASSQARADGLQFF	TGCGCCAGCAGCCAAGCTAGAGCGGACGGGCTGCAGTTCTTC